Listed here are 16 T cell receptor beta chains from one sample, sequenced in a study of early T cells in non-severe SARS-CoV-2 infection. In TCRdb, the 5' RACE reads were re-called with MiXCR into one record per CDR3 protein. Of roughly 64,000 distinct CDR3 sequences listed, 11% are singletons. The material sequenced was whole blood, taken at baseline. Every receptor here comes from an adult who was a healthcare worker with PCR-confirmed SARS-CoV-2 infection or an uninfected control (not recorded which).

This clonotype has more than one count but fewer than ten. The V and J genes are TRBV12-3 or TRBV12-4 and TRBJ2-3; 15 bases are a match to TRBD2. CDR3 length equals 18 residues. The ends lost 5 bases at V and 4 bases at J; junction bases unmatched: 10. The CDR3 here is CASSPGTSGGLPSDTQYF. The CDR3 nucleotides read TGTGCCAGCAGTCCTGGGACTAGCGGGGGGCTCCCGTCAGATACGCAGTATTTT.

V usage is TRBV6-1 and J usage is TRBJ2-1; D remains unclear. Germline loops: CDR1 MNHNS, CDR2 SASEGT. The ends were cut back, 2 bases at V and 0 bases at J, with 8 bases in the middle. The CDR3 is made up of 15 amino acids. CDR3 residues: CASSEIEYSYNEQFF. The CDR3, as DNA: TGTGCCAGCAGTGAAATTGAGTACTCCTACAATGAGCAGTTCTTC.

This clonotype was counted only a few times. CDR3 protein: CASTHEGYTF. The CDR3 DNA follows: TGCGCCAGCACCCACGAAGGCTACACCTTC. This chain joins TRBV10-2 and TRBJ1-2; D is undetermined. The CDR3 loop spans 10 amino acids. Germline assignment: CDR1 WSHSY and CDR2 SAAADI. Trimming stripped 7 bases from V and 8 bases from J, with 8 bases between.

This clonotype was recorded at least ten times. The chain couples TRBV11-3 to TRBJ1-6; D remains ambiguous. Trimming cost V 4 bases and J 10 bases, with 11 bases left between them. Per the germline V gene, CDR1 is SGHNT and CDR2 is YENEEA. The CDR3 totals 13 residues. In DNA, the CDR3 is TGTGCCAGCAGCTCTCAACATAGCTCACCCCTCCACTTT. Translated: CASSSQHSSPLHF.

The gene calls are TRBV20-1 and TRBJ1-1, with a tentative D call TRBD1 (6 bases). V dropped 3 bases and J dropped 5 bases, with 13 bases sitting between them. CDR1 is DFQATT and CDR2 is SNEGSKA in the germline V gene (reference sequence). CDR3 size: 13 residues. CDR3 nucleotides: TGCAGTGCTAGCGGGGGGGCCTGGACTGAAGCTTTCTTT. This codes for CSASGGAWTEAFF.

The V call is TRBV7-3, the J call TRBJ1-5, with a tentative D call TRBD1 (6 bases). CDR1 is SGHTA, CDR2 FQGTGA, per germline. Trimming removed 5 bases from V and 6 bases from J, with 26 bases in between. The CDR3 contains 18 residues. The CDR3 protein is CASSTPARRDMGIQPQHF. CDR3 nucleotide sequence: TGTGCCAGCAGCACCCCCGCCCGCCGGGACATGGGCATTCAGCCCCAGCATTTT.

This clonotype was seen more than once but under ten times. The chain couples TRBV20-1 to TRBJ2-3, with 7 bases matching TRBD2. Per germline, CDR1 DFQATT and CDR2 SNEGSKA (reference sequence). Trimming removed 1 base from V and 1 base from J; junction bases left unmatched: 8. The CDR3 has 16 residues. The CDR3 DNA follows: TGCAGTGCTAGAGCCCCTGGGGCGGGGGGCACAGATACGCAGTATTTT. It yields the protein CSARAPGAGGTDTQYF.

The chain is built from TRBV5-4 and TRBJ2-5, with 11 nucleotides matching TRBD2. V gave up 4 bases and J gave up 5 bases; unmatched junction bases: 7. CDR1 SGHNT and CDR2 YYREEE come from the germline V gene (reference sequence). The CDR3 has 15 amino acids. The CDR3 here is CASSVRLAGRETQYF. CDR3 sequence (DNA): TGTGCCAGCAGCGTTCGACTAGCGGGGCGGGAGACCCAGTACTTC.

V usage is TRBV5-1 and J usage is TRBJ1-1; D gene unclear. CDR3 length: 14 residues. V lost 0 bases to trimming and J lost 0 bases, with 6 bases between them. Looked up from germline, CDR1 is SGHRS and CDR2 is YFSETQ. The CDR3 reads CASSLERMNTEAFF. The CDR3 coding sequence is TGCGCCAGCAGCTTGGAGCGGATGAACACTGAAGCTTTCTTT. Full variable domain (missing parts from reference TRBV5-1 and TRBJ1-1): KAGVTQTPRYLIKTRGQQVTLSCSPISGHRSVSWYQQTPGQGLQFLFEYFSETQRNKGNFPGRFSGRQFSNSRSEMNVSTLELGDSALYLCASSLERMNTEAFFGQGTRLTVV.

This clonotype showed up just a few times. The chain carries TRBV19 and TRBJ1-5; D is unclear. The CDR3 contains 15 residues. Per the germline V gene, CDR1 is LNHDA and CDR2 is SQIVND (reference sequence). Trimming cost V 6 bases and J 2 bases, with 14 bases left between them. The CDR3 loop reads CASSDRSRGNQPQHF. DNA of the CDR3: TGTGCCAGTAGCGACCGCTCCCGGGGCAATCAGCCCCAGCATTTT.

The rearrangement links TRBV3-1 to TRBJ2-3; possible D gene TRBD1, 6 bases. Deletions cut 5 bases from V and 11 bases from J, with 23 bases between. The CDR3 length is 15 residues. The germline V gene has CDR1 LGHDT and CDR2 YNNKEL (reference sequence). The chain's CDR3 is CASSSPPMGAHEQYF. The CDR3 bases are TGTGCCAGCAGCTCCCCCCCGATGGGGGCCCATGAGCAGTATTTT.

The chain combines TRBV4-3 with TRBJ2-1, with 14 bases identical to TRBD2. CDR1 LGHNA and CDR2 YSLEER come from the germline V gene. The CDR3 consists of 17 residues. V was pared by 3 bases and J by 9 bases, with 10 bases of the junction left unmatched. The CDR3 spells CASSQARTSGGPREQFF. The CDR3 DNA sequence: TGCGCCAGCAGCCAGGCCCGGACTAGCGGGGGGCCGCGTGAGCAGTTCTTC.

This clonotype is medium-sized in the sample. The chain employs TRBV20-1 and TRBJ2-7; D may be TRBD1 (6 bases). This CDR3 region has 12 residues. Germline CDR1 and CDR2: DFQATT and SNEGSKA (reference sequence). V was trimmed by 3 bases and J by 1 base, leaving 7 bases between them. CDR3 DNA: TGCAGTGCTAGTAGGGGGTCCTACGAGCAGTACTTC. Residues: CSASRGSYEQYF.

This rearrangement joins TRBV5-1 to TRBJ2-3; tentative D call: TRBD2 (5 bases). The CDR3 loop spans 15 amino acids. Germline values: CDR1 SGHRS, CDR2 YFSETQ. V gave up 2 bases and J gave up 0 bases, with 10 bases separating them. The CDR3 here is CASSLEGRSTDTQYF. The CDR3 region has the DNA TGCGCCAGCAGCTTAGAGGGCAGGAGCACAGATACGCAGTATTTT.

This clonotype has a count of ten or more. The V call is TRBV6-2 or TRBV6-3, the J call TRBJ1-6; unclear D gene. Trimming left V 0 bases short and J 5 bases short, with 23 bases between. Germline-derived CDR1 and CDR2 are MNHEY and SVGEGT. This CDR3 region has 20 residues. The CDR3 spells CASSYSIGLGFSSNNSPLHF. CDR3 DNA: TGTGCCAGCAGTTACTCGATCGGGCTGGGATTCTCCTCGAATAATTCACCCCTCCACTTT.

The chain joins TRBV11-2 to TRBJ2-7; TRBD1 agrees at 7 bases. The CDR3 loop spans 17 amino acids. Trimming took 5 bases from V and 1 from J; bases not matched to a gene: 14. Germline V gene lookup returns CDR1 SGHAT and CDR2 FQNNGV. Written as DNA, the CDR3 is TGTGCCAGCAGCCCCCCCTCGACAGGGCTGGGGTCCTACGAGCAGTACTTC. Amino acids: CASSPPSTGLGSYEQYF.